These 4 T cell receptor beta chains came from one sample sequenced in a study of shared clonotypes between healthy human individuals. Profiled with immunoSEQ multiplex PCR; TCRdb holds only in-frame clones, not every one. The data show about 2,500,000 clones, just over 90% seen once. Sequencing was carried out using naive CD4+ T cells sorted from blood. Specified subset: CD45RA+ positively selected. Receptors were obtained from a man aged 18 to 29 in good health.

This chain joins TRBV11-3 and TRBJ2-1; D remains unclear. V lost 5 bases to trimming and J lost 6 bases, with 11 bases between them. Germline V gene lookup returns CDR1 SGHNT and CDR2 YENEEA. The CDR3 covers 13 residues. This CDR3 is CASSPETINEQFF. In DNA, the CDR3 is TGTGCCAGCAGCCCCGAAACTATCAATGAGCAGTTCTTC.

This clone has only one observation. The rearrangement links TRBV7-9 to TRBJ2-1, with a tentative D call TRBD1 (5 bases). The CDR3 contains 16 residues. Germline values: CDR1 SEHNR, CDR2 FQNEAQ (reference sequence). V gave up 3 bases and J gave up 0 bases, with 12 bases separating them. The CDR3 sequence is CASSFRQSSSYNEQFF. The CDR3 DNA follows: TGTGCCAGCAGCTTCCGACAGTCGAGCTCCTACAATGAGCAGTTCTTC.

This chain uses TRBV6-1 with TRBJ1-1; the match to TRBD1 covers 7 bases. Germline-derived CDR1 and CDR2 are MNHNS and SASEGT. CDR3 length equals 13 residues. V lost 10 bases and J lost 1; bases outside the gene matches: 6. CDR3 loop: CATPGQWNTEAFF. CDR3 nucleotides: TGTGCCACCCCGGGACAGTGGAACACTGAAGCTTTCTTT.

This clone has a single count. Other nucleotide sequences in the sample specify the same CDR3. V usage is TRBV7-9 and J usage is TRBJ2-2, with D perhaps TRBD1 (5 bases). V lost 5 bases to trimming and J lost 5 bases, with 6 bases between them. CDR1 is SEHNR and CDR2 is FQNEAQ in the germline V gene (reference sequence). The CDR3 spans 12 residues. This CDR3 is CASSPGTGELFF. In DNA, the CDR3 is TGTGCCAGCAGCCCAGGGACCGGGGAGCTGTTTTTT. The variable domain in full, with the rest retrieved from reference TRBV7-9 and TRBJ2-2, is DTGVSQNPRHKITKRGQNVTFRCDPISEHNRLYWYRQTLGQGPEFLTYFQNEAQLEKSRLLSDRFSAERPKGSFSTLEIQRTEQGDSAMYLCASSPGTGELFFGEGSRLTVL.